Listed here are 27 T cell receptor beta chains from one sample, sequenced in a study of long-term antiretroviral therapy in people with HIV. Assay version v3.0 of immunoSEQ was used, and it was run at survey level. Sequenced by immunoSEQ multiplex PCR; TCRdb stores in-frame clones only, minus some. The sample holds tens of thousands of clones, over 75% seen once. The material sequenced was unsorted PBMCs, taken 2 years after starting antiretroviral therapy. The receptors here all came from a man aged 50 to 60 with HIV.

V is TRBV11-3 and J is TRBJ2-7; D remains unclear. The germline V gene encodes CDR1 SGHNT and CDR2 YENEEA. The CDR3 totals 14 residues. The ends were cut back, 5 bases at V and 5 bases at J, with 16 bases in the middle. CDR3 nucleotides: TGTGCCAGCAGCCCAATAGGGCCAAGCGACGAGCAGTACTTC. The encoded protein is CASSPIGPSDEQYF.

The chain joins TRBV25-1 to TRBJ1-2, with unresolved D. CDR3 length: 15 residues. CDR1 and CDR2 from the germline V gene are MGHDK and SYGVNS. The V and J ends lost 2 bases and 4 bases respectively, with 14 bases between them. The CDR3 spells CASSEPLLRVYGYTF. The CDR3 DNA follows: TGTGCCAGCAGTGAACCCCTACTCCGGGTCTATGGCTACACCTTC.

This chain links TRBV6-5 with TRBJ2-3, with a possible D match to TRBD2 (6 bases). CDR3 length: 15 residues. V was shortened by 0 bases and J by 6 bases, with 13 bases between the two germline ends. Germline CDR1 is MNHEY and CDR2 is SVGAGI. CDR3 sequence (DNA): TGTGCCAGCAGTTACTCGCGAGTCGGAGGGGATACGCAGTATTTT. As protein: CASSYSRVGGDTQYF.

This chain links TRBV9 with TRBJ2-7; D unresolved. V gave up 0 bases and J gave up 1 base, with 8 bases separating them. The CDR3 totals 14 residues. Per germline, CDR1 SGDLS and CDR2 YYNGEE. CDR3 sequence: CASSVADGSYEQYF. As DNA, the CDR3 is TGTGCCAGCAGCGTAGCGGACGGTTCCTACGAGCAGTACTTC.

V gene TRBV6-1 combines with J gene TRBJ2-3, with TRBD2 matching 11 bases. J lost 1 base, V lost 8 bases, and 2 bases had no gene match. From germline, CDR1 is MNHNS and CDR2 SASEGT. The CDR3 loop spans 14 amino acids. This CDR3 is CASRGLAGTDTQYF. The DNA of the CDR3 is TGTGCCAGCCGGGGACTAGCGGGCACAGATACGCAGTATTTT.

V and J are TRBV6-1 and TRBJ1-5, with D uncertain. Germline values: CDR1 MNHNS, CDR2 SASEGT. V was trimmed by 1 base and J by 0 bases, leaving 13 bases between them. The CDR3 is 17 residues long. CDR3 DNA sequence: TGTGCCAGCAGTGAAGGTTACAGCTCGTATAGCAATCAGCCCCAGCATTTT. Its translation is CASSEGYSSYSNQPQHF.

The CDR3 spells CASSPQFSSNQPQHF. The CDR3 DNA reads as TGTGCCAGCAGTCCCCAGTTTTCTAGCAATCAGCCCCAGCATTTT. This chain joins TRBV6-6 and TRBJ1-5; D is unclear. The V gene lost 5 bases and the J gene lost 0 bases, with 11 bases spanning the gap. Per the germline V gene, CDR1 is MNHNY and CDR2 is SVGAGI (reference sequence). The CDR3 has 15 amino acids.

CDR3 sequence (DNA): TGTGCCTGGAGACGGGACAGGGATATCTACGACGAGCAGTACTTC. Its protein product is CAWRRDRDIYDEQYF. The rearrangement links TRBV30 to TRBJ2-7; 9 nucleotides match TRBD1. The CDR3 covers 15 residues. Looked up from germline, CDR1 is GTSNPN and CDR2 is SVGIG (reference sequence). Unmatched junction bases numbered 11, after V lost 3 bases and J lost 5 bases.

This chain uses TRBV5-1 with TRBJ2-7; TRBD1 matches 7 bases. The CDR3 is 16 residues long. J gave up 4 bases and V 2 bases, and 12 bases lay outside the gene matches. Germline V gene lookup returns CDR1 SGHRS and CDR2 YFSETQ. As DNA, the CDR3 is TGCGCCAGCAGCTTTTTCCAAGGGACAGTCATGTACGAGCAGTACTTC. Its protein product is CASSFFQGTVMYEQYF.

Of note for this clone: Other DNA sequences in this specimen translate into the identical CDR3. The rearrangement uses TRBV18 and TRBJ2-3; D is uncertain. CDR3 length equals 14 residues. Germline V gene data show CDR1 as KGHSH and CDR2 as LQKENI. Between the trimmed V and J ends, which lost 6 bases and 0 bases, there was a span of 10 bases. The CDR3 nucleotides read TGTGCCAGCTCCCTGACGTCTAGCACAGATACGCAGTATTTT. Its protein product is CASSLTSSTDTQYF.

The genes are TRBV7-2 and TRBJ2-1; D is uncertain. This CDR3 region has 11 residues. Germline V CDR1 and CDR2: SGHTA, FQGNSA. V lost 5 bases, J lost 5 bases, and 4 bases lay in between. DNA of the CDR3: TGTGCCAGCAGCCCAGACAATGAGCAGTTCTTC. As protein: CASSPDNEQFF.

The J gene is TRBJ1-1, the V gene TRBV5-1, with D perhaps TRBD1 (6 bases). The V gene lost 4 bases and the J gene lost 1 base, with 11 bases spanning the gap. The CDR3 has 14 residues. Germline V gene lookup returns CDR1 SGHRS and CDR2 YFSETQ. The chain's CDR3 is CASSTTGANTEAFF. CDR3 DNA sequence: TGCGCCAGCAGCACGACAGGAGCGAACACTGAAGCTTTCTTT. Based on the CDR3 plus reference TRBV5-1 and TRBJ1-1, the full variable domain is KAGVTQTPRYLIKTRGQQVTLSCSPISGHRSVSWYQQTPGQGLQFLFEYFSETQRNKGNFPGRFSGRQFSNSRSEMNVSTLELGDSALYLCASSTTGANTEAFFGQGTRLTVV.

V and J are TRBV30 and TRBJ2-4; possibly TRBD1 for D (6 bases). V lost 3 bases to trimming and J lost 1 base, with 13 bases between them. CDR3 size: 15 residues. Germline-derived CDR1 and CDR2 are GTSNPN and SVGIG (reference sequence). This chain's CDR3 is CAWRTYGQAKNIQYF. CDR3 DNA: TGTGCCTGGAGAACATACGGACAGGCCAAAAACATTCAGTACTTC.

The chain uses TRBV27 and TRBJ2-3, with D maybe TRBD1 (5 bases). V shed 5 bases and J shed 6 bases, with 12 bases lying between them. Germline CDR1 MNHEY, CDR2 SMNVEV (reference sequence). The CDR3 length is 13 residues. CDR3 in amino acids: CASSARTLDTQYF. The CDR3 DNA is TGTGCCAGCAGTGCCCGGACACTCGATACGCAGTATTTT.

The V and J genes are TRBV19 and TRBJ1-1, with D possibly TRBD1 on 6 matching bases. V was trimmed by 6 bases and J by 8 bases, leaving 22 bases between them. The CDR3 totals 15 residues. Germline CDR1 and CDR2: LNHDA and SQIVND (reference sequence). CDR3 loop: CASSPVNRGVIEAFF. CDR3 sequence (DNA): TGTGCCAGTAGCCCAGTAAATAGGGGGGTTATCGAAGCTTTCTTT.

This clone was seen only once. The genes are TRBV6-9 and TRBJ2-1; 9 bases fit TRBD1. Trimming removed 8 bases from V and 4 bases from J; junction bases left unmatched: 12. This CDR3 region has 16 residues. Germline V gene sequence: CDR1 MNHGY, CDR2 SVAAGI. CDR3 region: CASPSVLGQGYNEQFF. CDR3 DNA sequence: TGTGCCAGCCCCTCCGTCCTGGGACAGGGATACAATGAGCAGTTCTTC.

The rearrangement uses TRBV11-2 and TRBJ2-3; no reliable D call. Trimming shortened V by 3 bases and J by 5 bases, and 3 bases separated the two germline ends. The CDR3 consists of 11 residues. Looked up from germline, CDR1 is SGHAT and CDR2 is FQNNGV. The DNA of the CDR3 is TGTGCCAGCAGCTTTGGAGATACGCAGTATTTT. Residues: CASSFGDTQYF. The full variable domain, rest sourced from reference TRBV11-2 and TRBJ2-3, is EAGVAQSPRYKIIEKRQSVAFWCNPISGHATLYWYQQILGQGPKLLIQFQNNGVVDDSQLPKDRFSAERLKGVDSTLKIQPAKLEDSAVYLCASSFGDTQYFGPGTRLTVL.

The CDR3, as DNA: TGCGCCAGCAGCGCGGGAGGGAACACCGGGGAGCTGTTTTTT. Translated: CASSAGGNTGELFF. V is TRBV5-1 and J is TRBJ2-2, with TRBD2 matching 8 bases. This CDR3 is 14 amino acids long. Germline V gene lookup returns CDR1 SGHRS and CDR2 YFSETQ. Trimming cost V 4 bases and J 1 base; bases outside gene matches: 0.

The rearrangement joins TRBV2 to TRBJ1-5, with TRBD1 matching 7 bases. Trimming took 6 bases from V and 6 from J; bases not matched to a gene: 14. This CDR3 is 16 amino acids long. CDR1 SNHLY and CDR2 FYNNEI come from the germline V gene. This CDR3 reads CASRQEGAGGSQPQHF. The CDR3 region has the DNA TGTGCCAGCAGGCAGGAGGGGGCGGGGGGGAGTCAGCCCCAGCATTTT.

This chain's CDR3 is CASSLGAVMWTGELFF. The CDR3, as DNA: TGTGCCAGCAGCTTAGGGGCGGTAATGTGGACCGGGGAGCTGTTTTTT. The rearrangement joins TRBV7-2 to TRBJ2-2; unclear D gene. CDR1 SGHTA and CDR2 FQGNSA come from the germline V gene. V was cut by 1 base and J by 5 bases, with 14 bases left in between. The CDR3 is 16 amino acids.

In its sample, this clone was seen once. The chain couples TRBV6-5 to TRBJ1-4; no firm D call. V was cut by 4 bases and J by 3 bases, with 12 bases left in between. The germline V gene has CDR1 MNHEY and CDR2 SVGAGI. This CDR3 spans 15 amino acids. The CDR3 region is CASSSTGDSNEKLFF. For the CDR3, the DNA is TGTGCCAGCAGTTCTACCGGCGACTCTAATGAAAAACTGTTTTTT.

CDR3 in amino acids: CASSLAPSYEQYF. The CDR3 nucleotides read TGTGCCAGCAGCTTGGCCCCCTCCTACGAGCAGTACTTC. The genes are TRBV5-5 and TRBJ2-7; D gene unclear. The length of the CDR3 is 13 residues. Trimming left V 0 bases short and J 0 bases short, with 4 bases between. CDR1 and CDR2 (germline): SGHKS, YYEKEE (reference sequence).

The chain is built from TRBV28 and TRBJ2-1; possible D gene TRBD2, 6 bases. Germline CDR1 reads MDHEN; CDR2 reads SYDVKM. This CDR3 comprises 13 residues. V was clipped by 6 bases and J by 6 bases, with 12 bases between them. The CDR3 DNA follows: TGTGCCAGCAGAACGGGGGATATCAATGAGCAGTTCTTC. Translating gives CASRTGDINEQFF.

The J gene is TRBJ1-1, the V gene TRBV10-3, with 9 bases aligning to TRBD1. This CDR3 contains 14 residues. V shed 10 bases, J shed 4 bases, and the junction held 10 bases outside the gene matches. CDR1 and CDR2 (germline): ENHRY, SYGVKD. The CDR3 sequence is CATGGQGLGTEAFF. The CDR3 DNA follows: TGTGCCACCGGGGGACAGGGTTTGGGCACTGAAGCTTTCTTT.

This chain joins TRBV7-9 and TRBJ1-1; D gene ambiguous. The CDR3 has 13 amino acids. From germline, CDR1 is SEHNR and CDR2 FQNEAQ (reference sequence). With 2 bases removed from V and 1 base from J, the gap between germline ends came to 5 bases. The CDR3 nucleotides read TGTGCCAGCAGCTTACAGACGAACACTGAAGCTTTCTTT. This codes for CASSLQTNTEAFF.

The chain uses TRBV9 and TRBJ2-2; D tentatively reads TRBD1 or TRBD2 (5 bases each). V gave up 3 bases and J gave up 4 bases, with 13 bases separating them. Germline V gene lookup returns CDR1 SGDLS and CDR2 YYNGEE. The CDR3 has 15 amino acids. CDR3 sequence reads: CASSATGGTTGELFF. CDR3 DNA sequence: TGTGCCAGCAGCGCTACTGGGGGAACCACCGGGGAGCTGTTTTTT.

The chain links TRBV5-5 to TRBJ2-1, with TRBD2 matching 13 bases. Looked up from germline, CDR1 is SGHKS and CDR2 is YYEKEE (reference sequence). The CDR3 has 18 amino acids. Trimming cost V 2 bases and J 4 bases; bases outside gene matches: 9. This CDR3 is CASSFTVPGLAGYNEQFF. The CDR3 DNA reads TGTGCCAGCAGCTTTACCGTTCCGGGACTAGCGGGGTACAATGAGCAGTTCTTC.